What follows are 2 T cell receptor beta chains derived from one specimen sequenced in a study of shared clonotypes between healthy human individuals. Profiling relied on immunoSEQ multiplex PCR, and the TCRdb table lists in-frame clones only, not all of them. The data show hundreds of thousands of clones, about 96% seen once. Material: naive CD4+ T cells sorted from blood. The subset was: CD45RA+ positively selected. The receptors derive from a woman in her twenties or thirties in good health.

This chain links TRBV28 with TRBJ1-5; maybe TRBD1 (5 bases). Trimming took off 6 bases at V and 6 bases at J, with 15 bases between the two ends. Germline V gene sequence: CDR1 MDHEN, CDR2 SYDVKM. This CDR3 is 14 amino acids long. In DNA form, the CDR3 reads TGTGCCAGCAGGTGGGCCTCGGGGCCTCAGCCCCAGCATTTT. Encoded protein: CASRWASGPQPQHF.

V and J are TRBV6-5 and TRBJ2-7, with TRBD1 identical over 7 bases. The CDR3 consists of 14 residues. The junction had 5 bases not matched to a gene; V was cut back by 5 bases and J by 1 base. Germline V gene sequence: CDR1 MNHEY, CDR2 SVGAGI. DNA for the CDR3: TGTGCCAGCAGTCAGACAGGGAATTCCTACGAGCAGTACTTC. Translation: CASSQTGNSYEQYF.